This TCR beta chain was identified during a study of blood T cell repertoires in COVID-19. Study background: Material from acute and convalescent COVID-19 was sourced from the United States, Italy and Spain.

V gave up 0 bases and J gave up 7 bases, with 13 bases separating them. CDR3 length: 15 amino acids. CDR1 is LGHNA, CDR2 YSLEER, per germline. How the authors handled the data: For nucleated cells, counts were estimated from reference gene primer amplification. The repertoire was sequenced with immunoSEQ multiplex PCR; TCRdb's copy has only in-frame clones and lacks some. V, J and clone size derive from that table, while D and trimming were established from the DNA sequence. The sample consists of some 330,000 clones, more than 90% of them appearing once. Recovered participants had two consecutive negative NP/OP PCR tests, healthcare professional clearance, or symptom resolution.

This TCR was recovered from a woman in her thirties who had recovered from COVID-19. Sequenced input: PBMCs or T cells enriched from blood (not recorded which). The chain carries TRBV4-3 and TRBJ1-5; D is perhaps TRBD1 (5 bases). The CDR3 nucleotides are TGCGCCAGCAGCCAAGATTGGAGGGGAGACCAGCCCCAGCATTTT. It translates to CASSQDWRGDQPQHF.